This T cell receptor beta chain derives from a study of T cells in Graves' hyperthyroidism and ophthalmopathy. Study summary: Sampling of peripheral blood happened at initial diagnosis, prior to any treatment.

The CDR3 has 16 amino acids, counting both end residues. CDR1 and CDR2 (germline): SGHTA, FQGNSA. Points from the study as a whole: Most thyroid clonotypes with frequency above 0.001 were detected in blood.

This clonotype was detected only once. The antigen is not known. It may be a read error: a sequence one base away is much more abundant. It is unclear where the CDR3 begins or ends on the DNA, so no DNA is shown, and the CDR3 is as TCRdb lists it. RNA transcripts served as the template for amplifying TCR beta CDR3 regions. Initially, a first-round RT-PCR of the TCR CDR3 employed the HTBI primer set. TCRdb redid the calling of the multiplex PCR reads with MiXCR, one entry per CDR3 protein. Found here are roughly 700,000 distinct CDR3 sequences, 35% of them singletons; the top ten hold 30% to 40%. Hyperthyroidism was newly diagnosed in patients aged 18 to 65 (duration under 2 months). Extraction of PBMCs used approximately 10 ml of fresh peripheral blood.

The rearrangement uses TRBV7-2 and TRBJ2-2; the table's D gene call, TRBD1, was not cross checked with the DNA. Sequencing was performed on blood. The source is a woman in her 40s with Graves' hyperthyroidism. CDR3 loop: CASSLVGGGNTGEPFF.